This T cell receptor (beta chain) was identified during a study of shared clonotypes between healthy human individuals. The protocol was immunoSEQ multiplex PCR, while the TCRdb copy is restricted to in-frame clones and leaves out a portion. The sample has about 710,000 clones; 55% to 75% are singletons. Donors, healthy HIV-negative adults, lacked recent acute infections or vaccinations. Every one of the donors was a Caucasian adult that lived in Nashville, Tennessee. V gave up 5 bases and J gave up 7 bases, with 15 bases separating them. This CDR3 is 14 amino acids long. Germline V gives CDR1 SGHAT, CDR2 FQNNGV.

The sample taken for sequencing was memory CD4+ T cells sorted from blood. Noted subset: CD45RA-negative fraction. The clonotype comes from a woman aged 25 to 39 in good health. The V call is TRBV11-2, the J call TRBJ1-5; D is undetermined. CDR3 nucleotides: TGTGCCAGCAGCCCCCTTGGAGGCAGGCAGCCCCAGCATTTT. Translated: CASSPLGGRQPQHF.